Described below is a single T cell receptor (beta chain) sequence and its context. Its antigen is currently unknown. The entry originates in a study of persistence of HIV-infected CD4 T cells. The germline gives CDR1 SGHTA, CDR2 FQGNSA. CDR3 length: 17 amino acids. V lost 1 base, J lost 0 bases, and 3 bases stayed unmatched. Sequencing used immunoSEQ version 4 in survey mode. Profiling relied on immunoSEQ multiplex PCR, and the TCRdb table lists in-frame clones only, not all of them. Of about 21,000 clones listed, more than 75% are singletons. Cells were stimulated with CMV-infected fibroblast lysates at 10 ug/mL. Responding CD4+ T cells were sorted by upregulation of both CD40 ligand and CD69.

The TCR comes from an adult man with HIV who was CMV-seropositive. The chain joins TRBV7-2 to TRBJ2-6; TRBD1 aligns across 7 bases. The sequencing here drew on CD4+ T cells sorted from PBMCs after approximately 19-hour stimulation, taken from a patient who received antiretroviral therapy. The CDR3 nucleotides are TGTGCCAGCAGCTTAGAATCAGGGGGCTCTGGGGCCAACGTCCTGACTTTC. Its protein is CASSLESGGSGANVLTF.